These T cell receptor beta chains were read from a single sample in a study of beta chain features in type 1 diabetes. Only in-frame clones appear in the TCRdb table, and some are missing; sequencing was by immunoSEQ multiplex PCR. The sample contains 250,000 to 350,000 clones, 14% of which appear only once. Sequencing was done on a sample of naive CD4+ T cells from blood. These receptors all come from a young man with type 1 diabetes. Each CDR3 is given with its conserved first and last residue. D genes are given only for firm matches. Rows may omit the clone size; those that give it use once, few, many or a size class.

J | V | D | size | CDR3 | DNA
TRBJ1-4 | TRBV28 | NA | few | CASGRGSEKLFF | TGTGCCAGCGGACGGGGGTCCGAAAAACTGTTTTTT
TRBJ2-5 | TRBV5-1 | TRBD1 | few | CASSLGQGIPRETQYF | TGCGCCAGCAGCTTGGGACAGGGAATACCAAGAGAGACCCAGTACTTC
TRBJ1-1 | TRBV18 | NA | NA | CASSPLGGAGNTEAFF | TGTGCCAGCTCACCATTAGGCGGCGCGGGGAACACTGAAGCTTTCTTT
TRBJ2-3 | TRBV6-6 | NA | NA | CASQRGGPTDTQYF | TGTGCCAGCCAGAGGGGAGGCCCCACAGATACGCAGTATTTT
TRBJ2-1 | TRBV30 | TRBD2 | few | CAWNRLAGGNEQFF | TGTGCCTGGAATCGTCTAGCGGGAGGCAATGAGCAGTTCTTC
TRBJ2-7 | TRBV6-5 | NA | few | CASSSPSLYEQYF | TGTGCCAGCAGCTCCCCGTCACTATACGAGCAGTACTTC
TRBJ2-1 | TRBV7-2 | NA | NA | CASSLTSPPYNEQFF | TGTGCCAGCAGCTTGACTTCTCCACCCTACAATGAGCAGTTCTTC
TRBJ2-6 | TRBV7-9 | NA | NA | CASSSDFSGANVLTF | TGTGCCAGCAGCTCGGACTTCTCTGGGGCCAACGTCCTGACTTTC
TRBJ2-1 | TRBV7-9 | TRBD2 | NA | CASNPLGRASYNEQFF | TGTGCCAGCAACCCCCTCGGGAGGGCCTCCTACAATGAGCAGTTCTTC
TRBJ2-2 | TRBV5-1 | TRBD1 | few | CASSLEGAGTGELFF | TGCGCCAGCAGCTTGGAGGGGGCAGGAACCGGGGAGCTGTTTTTT
TRBJ2-3 | TRBV14 | NA | NA | CASSPGLKFSSTDTQYF | TGTGCCAGCAGCCCGGGACTGAAGTTCAGCAGCACAGATACGCAGTATTTT
TRBJ2-7 | TRBV18 | NA | once | CASSPGTSALYEQYF | TGTGCCAGCTCACCAGGGACTTCCGCTCTCTACGAGCAGTACTTC
TRBJ2-1 | TRBV11-2 | TRBD2 | few | CASSPPGGRAYNEQFF | TGTGCCAGCAGCCCCCCGGGGGGGAGGGCCTACAATGAGCAGTTCTTC
TRBJ2-1 | TRBV9 | TRBD2 | NA | CASSVGTSPANEQFF | TGTGCCAGCAGCGTGGGGACTAGTCCCGCCAATGAGCAGTTCTTC
TRBJ2-5 | TRBV18 | TRBD2 | few | CASSPASGQETQYF | TGTGCCAGCTCACCAGCTAGCGGCCAAGAGACCCAGTACTTC
TRBJ2-6 | TRBV28 | NA | few | CASSGGFGANVLTF | TGTGCCAGCAGTGGGGGGTTTGGGGCCAACGTCCTGACTTTC
TRBJ2-2 | TRBV2 | NA | NA | CASKQTVTGELFF | TGTGCCAGCAAACAGACGGTCACCGGGGAGCTGTTTTTT
TRBJ1-2 | TRBV9 | TRBD1 | few | CASSRGTGDGEAYGYTF | TGTGCCAGCAGCAGGGGGACAGGGGATGGTGAGGCCTATGGCTACACCTTC
TRBJ1-1 | TRBV7-9 | NA | NA | CASREESEAFF | TGTGCCAGCCGGGAGGAGAGTGAAGCTTTCTTT
TRBJ2-2 | TRBV7-2 | NA | few | CASSLSSNTGELFF | TGTGCCAGCAGCCTATCATCGAACACCGGGGAGCTGTTTTTT
TRBJ2-3 | TRBV2 | TRBD2 | NA | CASSEPATPTSGYTDTQYF | TGTGCCAGCAGTGAACCCGCGACCCCAACTAGCGGGTACACAGATACGCAGTATTTT
TRBJ2-1 | TRBV28 | TRBD1 | few | CASTLGQGGNEQFF | TGTGCCAGCACCCTCGGACAGGGAGGCAATGAGCAGTTCTTC
TRBJ2-7 | TRBV27 | NA | NA | CASSPDRDYEQYF | TGTGCCAGCAGTCCCGACAGAGACTACGAGCAGTACTTC
TRBJ2-1 | TRBV18 | TRBD2 | few | CASSPPGLALNEQFF | TGTGCCAGCTCACCACCGGGACTAGCGTTAAATGAGCAGTTCTTC
TRBJ2-3 | TRBV5-1 | TRBD2 | NA | CASSLITSGIGTDTQYF | TGCGCCAGCAGCTTGATTACTAGCGGGATAGGGACAGATACGCAGTATTTT
TRBJ2-6 | TRBV21-1 | NA | few | CASSKRGAF | TGTGCCAGCAGCAAACGGGGGGCTTTC
TRBJ2-3 | TRBV28 | TRBD1 | NA | CASSPYRQGTADTQYF | TGTGCCAGCAGCCCCTATCGACAGGGAACTGCAGATACGCAGTATTTT
TRBJ1-2 | TRBV28 | NA | few | CASQTNYGYTF | TGTGCCAGCCAGACTAACTATGGCTACACCTTC
TRBJ2-7 | TRBV5-1 | TRBD2 | NA | CASSSGGASGYEQYF | TGCGCCAGCAGCTCCGGGGGGGCGTCAGGCTACGAGCAGTACTTC
TRBJ2-7 | TRBV11-2 | NA | few | CASSSGGLYEQYF | TGTGCCAGCAGCTCTGGGGGACTCTACGAGCAGTACTTC
TRBJ2-1 | TRBV9 | TRBD2 | NA | CASSFSGSSYNEQFF | TGTGCCAGCAGCTTTAGCGGGAGCTCCTACAATGAGCAGTTCTTC
TRBJ2-7 | TRBV21-1 | NA | NA | CASSPSRGKGYEQYF | TGTGCCAGCAGCCCCTCCAGGGGGAAAGGATACGAGCAGTACTTC
TRBJ2-7 | TRBV29-1 | TRBD1 | NA | CSAGTASSYEQYF | TGCAGCGCTGGGACAGCAAGCTCCTACGAGCAGTACTTC
TRBJ2-3 | TRBV5-6 | NA | few | CASSLVTLDTQYF | TGTGCCAGCAGCTTGGTAACTCTGGATACGCAGTATTTT
TRBJ2-5 | TRBV27 | NA | NA | CASSLSRHQETQYF | TGTGCCAGCAGTTTATCGAGGCACCAAGAGACCCAGTACTTC
TRBJ1-1 | TRBV9 | NA | NA | CASSPSQGINTEAFF | TGTGCCAGCAGCCCTTCACAGGGAATCAACACTGAAGCTTTCTTT
TRBJ2-2 | TRBV9 | NA | NA | CASSRRPSAGELFF | TGTGCCAGCAGTAGGAGGCCTTCGGCCGGGGAGCTGTTTTTT
TRBJ2-7 | TRBV7-2 | NA | few | CASTLGAQVYEQYF | TGTGCCAGCACCTTAGGGGCGCAGGTCTACGAGCAGTACTTC
TRBJ2-7 | TRBV5-4 | TRBD2 | few | CASNSGNNNEQYF | TGTGCCAGCAATAGCGGGAATAACAACGAGCAGTACTTC
TRBJ2-1 | TRBV6-5 | TRBD1 | few | CASRRGQGLFF | TGTGCCAGCAGACGCGGACAGGGCCTGTTCTTC
TRBJ2-4 | TRBV21-1 | NA | NA | CASSKPHSSSLAKNIQYF | TGTGCCAGCAGCAAACCCCATAGTTCATCCCTAGCCAAAAACATTCAGTACTTC
TRBJ1-1 | TRBV19 | NA | NA | CASTTGDWRNTEAFF | TGTGCCAGTACCACGGGGGATTGGAGGAACACTGAAGCTTTCTTT